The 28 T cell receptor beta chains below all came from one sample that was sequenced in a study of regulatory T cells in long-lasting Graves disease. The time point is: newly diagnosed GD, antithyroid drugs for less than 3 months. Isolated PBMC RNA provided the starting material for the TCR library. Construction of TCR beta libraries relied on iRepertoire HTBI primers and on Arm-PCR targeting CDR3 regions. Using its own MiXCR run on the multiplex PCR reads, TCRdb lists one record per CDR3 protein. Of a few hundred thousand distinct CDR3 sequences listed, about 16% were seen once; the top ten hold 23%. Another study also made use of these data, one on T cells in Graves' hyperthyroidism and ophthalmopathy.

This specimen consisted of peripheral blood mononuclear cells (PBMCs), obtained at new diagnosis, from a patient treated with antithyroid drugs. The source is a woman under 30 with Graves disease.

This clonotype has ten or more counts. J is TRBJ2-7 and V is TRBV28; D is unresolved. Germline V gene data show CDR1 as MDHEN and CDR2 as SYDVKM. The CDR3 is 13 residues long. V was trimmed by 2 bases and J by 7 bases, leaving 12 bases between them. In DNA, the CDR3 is TGTGCCAGCAGTTTAAATGCAGGTAAAGAGCAGTACTTC. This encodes CASSLNAGKEQYF.

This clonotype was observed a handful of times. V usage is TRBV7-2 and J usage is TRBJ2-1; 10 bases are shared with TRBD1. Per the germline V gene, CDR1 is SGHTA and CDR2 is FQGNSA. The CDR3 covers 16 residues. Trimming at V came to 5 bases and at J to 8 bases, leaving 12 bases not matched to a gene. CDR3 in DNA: TGTGCCAGCAGCCGCCTCAAAGGACAGGGGGTTGATGAGCAGTTCTTC. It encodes CASSRLKGQGVDEQFF. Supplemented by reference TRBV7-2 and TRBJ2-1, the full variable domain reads GAGVSQSPSNKVTEKGKDVELRCDPISGHTALYWYRQSLGQGLEFLIYFQGNSAPDKSGLPSDRFSAERTGGSVSTLTIQRTQQEDSAVYLCASSRLKGQGVDEQFFGPGTRLTVL.

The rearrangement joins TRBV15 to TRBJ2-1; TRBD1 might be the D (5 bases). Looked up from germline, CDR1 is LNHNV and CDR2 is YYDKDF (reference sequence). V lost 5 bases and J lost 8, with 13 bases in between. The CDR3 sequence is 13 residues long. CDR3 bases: TGTGCCACCAGCGATAAGGGGTGGGATGAGCAGTTCTTC. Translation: CATSDKGWDEQFF. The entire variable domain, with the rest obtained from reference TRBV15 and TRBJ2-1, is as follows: DAMVIQNPRYQVTQFGKPVTLSCSQTLNHNVMYWYQQKSSQAPKLLFHYYDKDFNNEADTPDNFQSRRPNTSFCFLDIRSPGLGDTAMYLCATSDKGWDEQFFGPGTRLTVL.

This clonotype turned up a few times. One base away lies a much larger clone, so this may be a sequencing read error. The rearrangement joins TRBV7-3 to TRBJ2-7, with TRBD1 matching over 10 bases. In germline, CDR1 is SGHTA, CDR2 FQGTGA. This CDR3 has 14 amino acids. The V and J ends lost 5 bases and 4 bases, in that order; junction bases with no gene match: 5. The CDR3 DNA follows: TGTGCCAGCAGCCCGACAGGGGGCAGGTACGAGCAGTACTTC. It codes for CASSPTGGRYEQYF.

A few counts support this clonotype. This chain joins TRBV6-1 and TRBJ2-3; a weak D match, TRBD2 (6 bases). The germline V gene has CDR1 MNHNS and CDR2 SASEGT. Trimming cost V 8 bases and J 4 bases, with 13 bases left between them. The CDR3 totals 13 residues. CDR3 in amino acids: CASRLVLPDTQYF. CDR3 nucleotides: TGTGCCAGCCGACTAGTACTGCCAGATACGCAGTATTTT.

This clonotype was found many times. Here the CDR3 reads CASSPRPTSGDNTGELFF. CDR3 nucleotide sequence: TGTGCCAGCAGCCCACGCCCTACTAGCGGGGACAACACCGGGGAGCTGTTTTTT. This sequence joins TRBV7-2 and TRBJ2-2, with 10 bases fitting TRBD2. Germline V gene lookup returns CDR1 SGHTA and CDR2 FQGNSA. The CDR3 has 18 amino acids. V dropped 5 bases and J dropped 2; count of bases not matched to a gene: 11.

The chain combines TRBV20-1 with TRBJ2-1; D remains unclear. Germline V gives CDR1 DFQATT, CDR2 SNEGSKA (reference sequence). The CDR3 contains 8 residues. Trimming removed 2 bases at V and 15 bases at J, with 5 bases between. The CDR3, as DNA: TGCAGTGCTAGACCAGGGTTCTTC. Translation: CSARPGFF.

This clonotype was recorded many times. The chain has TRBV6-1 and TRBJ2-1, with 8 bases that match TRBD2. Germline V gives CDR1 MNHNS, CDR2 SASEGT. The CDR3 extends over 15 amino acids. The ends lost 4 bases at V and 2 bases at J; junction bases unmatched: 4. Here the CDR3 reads CASSGTGGPYNEQFF. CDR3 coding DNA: TGTGCCAGCAGTGGTACGGGAGGGCCCTACAATGAGCAGTTCTTC.

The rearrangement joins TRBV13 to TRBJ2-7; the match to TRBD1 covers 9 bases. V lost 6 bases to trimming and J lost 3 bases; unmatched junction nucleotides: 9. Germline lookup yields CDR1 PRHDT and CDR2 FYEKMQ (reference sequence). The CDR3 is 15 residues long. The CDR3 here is CASRESGTGNYEQYF. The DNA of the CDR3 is TGTGCCAGCAGGGAATCCGGGACAGGGAACTACGAGCAGTACTTC.

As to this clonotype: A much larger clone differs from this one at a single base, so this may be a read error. CDR3 sequence reads: CASSQPSRTGELFF. CDR3 in DNA: TGTGCCAGCAGCCAACCGTCGCGTACCGGGGAGCTGTTTTTT. This sequence joins TRBV3-1 and TRBJ2-2; D is undetermined. This CDR3 region has 14 residues. Looked up from germline, CDR1 is LGHDT and CDR2 is YNNKEL (reference sequence). V lost 2 bases and J lost 5, with 9 bases in between.

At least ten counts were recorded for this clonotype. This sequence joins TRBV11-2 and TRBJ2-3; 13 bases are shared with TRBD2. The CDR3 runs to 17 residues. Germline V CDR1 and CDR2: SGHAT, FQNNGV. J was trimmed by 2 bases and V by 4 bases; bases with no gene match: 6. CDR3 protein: CASSSSGLAGNTDTQYF. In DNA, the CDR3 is TGTGCCAGCAGCTCCTCGGGACTAGCGGGAAACACAGATACGCAGTATTTT. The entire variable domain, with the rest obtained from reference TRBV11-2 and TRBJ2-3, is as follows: EAGVAQSPRYKIIEKRQSVAFWCNPISGHATLYWYQQILGQGPKLLIQFQNNGVVDDSQLPKDRFSAERLKGVDSTLKIQPAKLEDSAVYLCASSSSGLAGNTDTQYFGPGTRLTVL.

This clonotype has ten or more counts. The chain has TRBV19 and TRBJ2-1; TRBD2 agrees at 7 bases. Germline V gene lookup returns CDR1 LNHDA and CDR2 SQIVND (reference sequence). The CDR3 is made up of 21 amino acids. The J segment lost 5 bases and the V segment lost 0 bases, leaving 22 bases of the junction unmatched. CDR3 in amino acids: CASSIEGQAHGGRARNNEQFF. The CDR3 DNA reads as TGTGCCAGTAGTATAGAGGGCCAAGCGCATGGCGGGAGAGCCCGAAACAATGAGCAGTTCTTC.

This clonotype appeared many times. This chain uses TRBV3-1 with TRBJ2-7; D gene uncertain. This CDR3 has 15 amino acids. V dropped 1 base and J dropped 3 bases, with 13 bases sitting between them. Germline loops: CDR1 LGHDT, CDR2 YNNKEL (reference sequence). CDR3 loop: CASSQGVSLVYEQYF. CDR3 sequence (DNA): TGTGCCAGCAGCCAAGGGGTTTCTCTCGTCTACGAGCAGTACTTC.

The CDR3 coding sequence is TGTGCCAGCAGCTTAGCGACAGGGGAGGGCAATCAGCCCCAGCATTTT. It yields the protein CASSLATGEGNQPQHF. This chain uses TRBV7-9 with TRBJ1-5; 8 nucleotides line up with TRBD1. The germline gives CDR1 SEHNR, CDR2 FQNEAQ (reference sequence). The CDR3 is 16 amino acids. With 0 bases clipped from V and 2 bases from J, the junction kept 3 bases outside the gene matches.

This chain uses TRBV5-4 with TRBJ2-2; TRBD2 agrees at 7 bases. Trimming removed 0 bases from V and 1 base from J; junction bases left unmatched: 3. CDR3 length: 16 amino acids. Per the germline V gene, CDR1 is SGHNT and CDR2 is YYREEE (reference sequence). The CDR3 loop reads CASSLGQRENTGELFF. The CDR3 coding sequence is TGTGCCAGCAGCTTGGGCCAGCGGGAGAACACCGGGGAGCTGTTTTTT.

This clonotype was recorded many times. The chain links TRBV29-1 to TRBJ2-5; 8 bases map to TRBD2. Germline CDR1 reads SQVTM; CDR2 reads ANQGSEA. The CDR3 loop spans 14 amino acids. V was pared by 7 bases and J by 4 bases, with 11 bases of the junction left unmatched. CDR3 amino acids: CSARGGGGLETQYF. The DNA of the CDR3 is TGCAGCGCCCGGGGGGGTGGGGGCTTAGAGACCCAGTACTTC.

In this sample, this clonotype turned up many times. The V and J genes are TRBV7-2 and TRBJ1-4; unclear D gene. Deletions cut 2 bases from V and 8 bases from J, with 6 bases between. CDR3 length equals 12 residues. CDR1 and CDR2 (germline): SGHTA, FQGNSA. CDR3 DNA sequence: TGTGCCAGCAGCTTACGTCGAGAAAAACTGTTTTTT. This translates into CASSLRREKLFF. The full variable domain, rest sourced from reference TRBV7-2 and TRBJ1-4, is GAGVSQSPSNKVTEKGKDVELRCDPISGHTALYWYRQSLGQGLEFLIYFQGNSAPDKSGLPSDRFSAERTGGSVSTLTIQRTQQEDSAVYLCASSLRREKLFFGSGTQLSVL.

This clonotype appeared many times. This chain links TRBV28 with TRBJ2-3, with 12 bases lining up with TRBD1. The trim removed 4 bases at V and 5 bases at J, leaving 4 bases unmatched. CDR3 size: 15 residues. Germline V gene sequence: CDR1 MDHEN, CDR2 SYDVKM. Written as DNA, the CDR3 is TGTGCCAGCAGTTCAGGGACAGGGGGCGAAGATACGCAGTATTTT. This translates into CASSSGTGGEDTQYF.

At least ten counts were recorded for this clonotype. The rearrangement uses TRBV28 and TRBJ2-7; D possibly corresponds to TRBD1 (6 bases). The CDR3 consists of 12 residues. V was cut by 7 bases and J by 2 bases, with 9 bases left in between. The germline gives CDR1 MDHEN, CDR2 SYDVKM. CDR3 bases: TGTGCCAGCACCACAGGGACCTACGAGCAGTACTTC. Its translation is CASTTGTYEQYF.

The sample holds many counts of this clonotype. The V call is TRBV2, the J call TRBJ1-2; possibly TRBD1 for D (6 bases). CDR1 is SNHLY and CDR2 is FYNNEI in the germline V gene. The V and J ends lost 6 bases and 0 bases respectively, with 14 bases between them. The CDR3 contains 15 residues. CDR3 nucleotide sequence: TGTGCCAGCAGAGGGGGGTCAGGCTCTAACTATGGCTACACCTTC. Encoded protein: CASRGGSGSNYGYTF.

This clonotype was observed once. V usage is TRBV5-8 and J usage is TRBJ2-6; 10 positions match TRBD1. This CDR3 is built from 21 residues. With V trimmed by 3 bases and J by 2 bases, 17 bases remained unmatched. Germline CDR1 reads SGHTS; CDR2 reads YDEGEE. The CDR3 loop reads CASSSILNYRDRGAGANVLTF. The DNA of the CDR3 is TGTGCCAGCAGCTCGATACTTAATTACCGGGACAGGGGAGCTGGGGCCAACGTCCTGACTTTC. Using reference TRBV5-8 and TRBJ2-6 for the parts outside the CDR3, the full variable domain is EAGVTQSPTHLIKTRGQQATLRCSPISGHTSVYWYQQALGLGLQFLLWYDEGEERNRGNFPPRFSGRQFPNYSSELNVNALELEDSALYLCASSSILNYRDRGAGANVLTFGAGSRLTVL.

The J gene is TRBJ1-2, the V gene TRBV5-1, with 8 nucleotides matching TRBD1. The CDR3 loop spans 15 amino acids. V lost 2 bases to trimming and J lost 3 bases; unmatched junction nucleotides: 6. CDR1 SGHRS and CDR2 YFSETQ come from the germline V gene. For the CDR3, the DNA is TGCGCCAGCAGCTTAACTTCAGGGGGCGACTATGGCTACACCTTC. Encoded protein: CASSLTSGGDYGYTF.

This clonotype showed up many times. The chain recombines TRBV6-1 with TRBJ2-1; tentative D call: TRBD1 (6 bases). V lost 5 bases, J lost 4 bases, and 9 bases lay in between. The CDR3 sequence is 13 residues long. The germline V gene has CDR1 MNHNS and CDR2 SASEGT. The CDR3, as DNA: TGTGCCAGCAGTCAAGGACAGTACAATGAGCAGTTCTTC. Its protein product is CASSQGQYNEQFF.

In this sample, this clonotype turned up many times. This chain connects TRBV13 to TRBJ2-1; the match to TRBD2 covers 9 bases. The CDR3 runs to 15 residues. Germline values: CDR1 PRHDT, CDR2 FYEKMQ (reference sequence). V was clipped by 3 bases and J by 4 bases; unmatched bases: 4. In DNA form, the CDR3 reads TGTGCCAGCAGCTTGGCTAGCGGGAAATACAATGAGCAGTTCTTC. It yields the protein CASSLASGKYNEQFF. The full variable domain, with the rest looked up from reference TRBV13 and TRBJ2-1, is AAGVIQSPRHLIKEKRETATLKCYPIPRHDTVYWYQQGPGQDPQFLISFYEKMQSDKGSIPDRFSAQQFSDYHSELNMSSLELGDSALYFCASSLASGKYNEQFFGPGTRLTVL.

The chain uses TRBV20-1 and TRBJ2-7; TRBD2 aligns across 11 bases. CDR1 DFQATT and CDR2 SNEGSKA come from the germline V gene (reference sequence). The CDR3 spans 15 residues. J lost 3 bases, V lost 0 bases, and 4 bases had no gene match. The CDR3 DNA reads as TGCAGTGCTAGAGATCCGACTAGCGGGAACTACGAGCAGTACTTC. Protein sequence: CSARDPTSGNYEQYF.

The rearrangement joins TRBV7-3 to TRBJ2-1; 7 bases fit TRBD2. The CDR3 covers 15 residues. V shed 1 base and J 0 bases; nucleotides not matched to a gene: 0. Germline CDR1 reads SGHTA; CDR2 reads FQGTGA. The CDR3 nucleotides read TGTGCCAGCAGCTTAAGACTAGCCTCCTACAATGAGCAGTTCTTC. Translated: CASSLRLASYNEQFF.

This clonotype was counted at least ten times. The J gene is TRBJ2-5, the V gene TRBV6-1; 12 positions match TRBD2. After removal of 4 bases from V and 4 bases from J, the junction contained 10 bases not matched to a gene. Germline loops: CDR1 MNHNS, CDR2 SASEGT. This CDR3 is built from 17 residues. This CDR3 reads CASSVSSGRAWGETQYF. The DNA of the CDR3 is TGTGCCAGCAGTGTGTCTAGCGGGAGGGCCTGGGGAGAGACCCAGTACTTC.

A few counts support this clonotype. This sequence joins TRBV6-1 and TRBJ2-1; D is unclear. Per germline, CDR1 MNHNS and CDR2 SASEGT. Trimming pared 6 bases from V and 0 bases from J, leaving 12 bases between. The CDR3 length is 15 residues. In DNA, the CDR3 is TGTGCCAGCAGCAGCCGCGGACCCTCCTACAATGAGCAGTTCTTC. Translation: CASSSRGPSYNEQFF.